The T cell receptor beta chain described here comes from a study of regulatory dendritic cells for organ transplantation. Broader study findings: The authors noted considerable between-person heterogeneity in alloreactive memory CD8+ cells. Of resting T cell subsets, memory CD8+ had the most alloreactive clonotypes. Memory T cells were less diverse than naive, with memory CD8+ most oligoclonal.

This clone was recorded a few times. Its antigen remains unknown. Generated by immunoSEQ multiplex PCR, the TCRdb table keeps only in-frame clones and is missing some. The sample carries 20,000 to 25,000 clones, just under 75% recorded once. The germline V gene has CDR1 LNHNV and CDR2 YYDKDF (reference sequence). This CDR3 region has 13 residues. Trimming stripped 5 bases from V and 5 bases from J, with 9 bases between. Naive CD45RA+ and memory CD45RO+ CD4+ or CD8+ T cells were FACS-sorted. This TCR was sampled from a human donor in good health. The genes are TRBV15 and TRBJ1-4; D may be TRBD1 (5 bases). Source material: memory CD4+ T cells from blood. The subset is: CD45RO+ memory T cells. CDR3 DNA sequence: TGTGCCACCAGCCCGGGGGACAATGAAAAACTGTTTTTT. It codes for CATSPGDNEKLFF.